This entry lists 7 T cell receptor beta chains sequenced from one sample in a study of type 1 regulatory T cells. Their target antigens are unknown. TCRdb re-derived calls from the reads in MiXCR, one entry per CDR3 protein. The table includes tens of thousands of distinct CDR3 sequences, 62% detected once. Sequencing was carried out using cultured non-Tr1 T cells, either the whole culture or a sorted T cell fraction (not recorded which). The receptors originated from a human donor in good health.

The chain carries TRBV11-1 and TRBJ2-2; the D is unclear. This CDR3 comprises 16 residues. Trimming cost V 0 bases and J 5 bases, with 13 bases left between them. Germline loops: CDR1 SGHAT, CDR2 FQDESV (reference sequence). The DNA for the CDR3 is TGTGCCAGCAGCTTAGCGACGGATCCAAGAACCGGGGAGCTGTTTTTT. Translated, it gives CASSLATDPRTGELFF.

V and J are TRBV11-2 and TRBJ2-1, with 9 bases aligning to TRBD2. V shed 3 bases, J shed 7 bases, and the junction held 7 bases outside the gene matches. The CDR3 spans 15 residues. Germline lookup yields CDR1 SGHAT and CDR2 FQNNGV. As DNA, the CDR3 is TGTGCCAGCAGCTTGAATAGCGGGAGTCTGAATGAGCAGTTCTTC. Encoded protein: CASSLNSGSLNEQFF.

V gene TRBV12-3 or TRBV12-4 combines with J gene TRBJ2-1; D might be TRBD2 (7 bases). V was pared by 6 bases and J by 5 bases, with 17 bases between. This CDR3 region has 15 residues. The CDR3 region is CASRVGGGSHNEQFF. The CDR3 bases are TGTGCCAGCAGAGTGGGGGGCGGGAGCCACAATGAGCAGTTCTTC.

This chain uses TRBV11-2 with TRBJ1-4; D is uncertain. The CDR3 contains 13 residues. Germline V CDR1 and CDR2: SGHAT, FQNNGV. V was cut by 0 bases and J by 12 bases, with 11 bases left in between. Here the CDR3 DNA reads TGTGCCAGCAGCTTAGATGTAGGTGGGGAACTGTTTTTT. Protein: CASSLDVGGELFF.

The chain carries TRBV27 and TRBJ1-6; 7 bases are shared with TRBD1. The CDR3 runs to 14 residues. CDR1 and CDR2 from the germline V gene are MNHEY and SMNVEV (reference sequence). V trimming: 4 bases; J trimming: 9 bases; junction bases outside the gene matches: 6. CDR3 sequence: CASSSGGRASPLHF. CDR3 in DNA: TGTGCCAGCAGTTCAGGGGGTAGGGCTTCACCCCTCCACTTT.

The CDR3 loop is CASSNSYSYNEQFF. CDR3 bases: TGTGCCAGCAGCAACTCATACAGCTACAATGAGCAGTTCTTC. The chain joins TRBV21-1 to TRBJ2-1. TRBV21-1 is an annotated pseudogene. The CDR3 is 14 residues long.

The rearrangement joins TRBV2 to TRBJ2-7, with D possibly matching TRBD1 (6 bases). CDR1 is SNHLY and CDR2 is FYNNEI in the germline V gene. V shed 5 bases and J shed 5 bases, with 13 bases lying between them. The length of the CDR3 is 13 residues. CDR3 in amino acids: CASSQGTTNEQYF. CDR3 sequence (DNA): TGTGCCAGCAGTCAGGGGACCACCAACGAGCAGTACTTC.